Described below is a single T cell receptor (beta chain) sequence and its context. As yet, its antigen is unknown. The CDR3 is made up of 18 amino acids. From germline, CDR1 is MGHRA and CDR2 YSYEKL. The V end lost 1 base, the J end lost 1 base, and 19 bases lay between the germline ends. The source of the sample is a study of cytomegalovirus exposure and HLA in healthy donors. Study conclusions and caveats: Among immune exposure information, only CMV serostatus was available. Earlier analysis yielded a pattern in which most TCR beta V segments were productive about 90% or about 30% of the time.

The PCR used 60 Vbeta and 13 Jbeta primers. TCRdb's copy holds only in-frame clones and misses some; the assay was immunoSEQ multiplex PCR. The sample contains 120,000 or so clones, 78% of which appear only once. This sequence joins TRBV4-1 and TRBJ1-1, with D perhaps TRBD1 (6 bases). The sequence was obtained from a woman aged 40-49 years in good health and CMV-seronegative. Specimen: PBMCs. CDR3 sequence: CASSQVIRGGSPNTEAFF. The CDR3 DNA is TGCGCCAGCAGCCAAGTTATCAGGGGTGGGTCCCCGAACACTGAAGCTTTCTTT.